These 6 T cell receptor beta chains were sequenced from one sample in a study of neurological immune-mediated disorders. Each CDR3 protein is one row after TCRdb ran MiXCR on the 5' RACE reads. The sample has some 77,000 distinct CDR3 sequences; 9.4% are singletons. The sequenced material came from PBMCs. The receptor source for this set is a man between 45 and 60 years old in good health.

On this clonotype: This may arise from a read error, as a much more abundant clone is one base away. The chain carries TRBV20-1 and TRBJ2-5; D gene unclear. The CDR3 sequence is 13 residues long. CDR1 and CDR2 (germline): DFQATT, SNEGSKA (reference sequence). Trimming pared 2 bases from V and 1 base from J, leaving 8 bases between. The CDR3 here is CSARLDRQETQYF. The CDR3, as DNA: TGCAGTGCTAGATTGGACCGCCAAGAGACCCAGTACTTC.

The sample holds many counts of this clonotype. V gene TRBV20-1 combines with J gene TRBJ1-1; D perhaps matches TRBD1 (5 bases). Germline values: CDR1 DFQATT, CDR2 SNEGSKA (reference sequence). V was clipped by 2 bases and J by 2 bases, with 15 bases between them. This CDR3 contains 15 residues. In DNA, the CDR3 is TGCAGTGCTAGACCCTCTCAGGGCAGAAACACTGAAGCTTTCTTT. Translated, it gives CSARPSQGRNTEAFF.

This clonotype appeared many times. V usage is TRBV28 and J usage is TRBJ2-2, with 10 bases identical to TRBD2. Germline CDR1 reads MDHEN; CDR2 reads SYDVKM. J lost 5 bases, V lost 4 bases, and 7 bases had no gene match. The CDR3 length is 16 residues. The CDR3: CASSYPLAGGTGELFF. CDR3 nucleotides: TGTGCCAGCAGTTACCCCTTAGCGGGAGGTACCGGGGAGCTGTTTTTT.

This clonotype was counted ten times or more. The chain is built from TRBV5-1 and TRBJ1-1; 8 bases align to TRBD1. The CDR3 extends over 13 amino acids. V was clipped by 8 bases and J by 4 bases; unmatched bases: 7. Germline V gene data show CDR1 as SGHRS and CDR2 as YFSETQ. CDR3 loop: CASTSGGLTEAFF. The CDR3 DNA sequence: TGCGCCAGTACGTCAGGGGGCCTCACTGAAGCTTTCTTT.

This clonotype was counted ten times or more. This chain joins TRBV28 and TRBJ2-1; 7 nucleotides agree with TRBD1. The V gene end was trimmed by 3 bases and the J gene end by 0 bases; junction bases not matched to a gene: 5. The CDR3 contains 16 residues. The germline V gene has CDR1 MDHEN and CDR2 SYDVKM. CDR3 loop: CASSFPPGGSYNEQFF. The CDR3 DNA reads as TGTGCCAGCAGTTTCCCCCCAGGGGGCTCCTACAATGAGCAGTTCTTC.

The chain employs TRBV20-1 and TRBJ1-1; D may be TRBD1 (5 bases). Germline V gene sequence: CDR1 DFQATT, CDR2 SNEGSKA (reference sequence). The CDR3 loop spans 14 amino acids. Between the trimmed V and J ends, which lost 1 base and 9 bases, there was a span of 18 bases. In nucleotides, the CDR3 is TGCAGTGCTAGAGTTCCCGGCCAGGGAAGCCAAGCTTTCTTT. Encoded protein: CSARVPGQGSQAFF.